This TCR beta chain derives from a study of cytomegalovirus exposure and HLA in healthy donors (TCRdb year 2017). For context, the study as a whole: According to an earlier analysis of 550 to 700 of the donors, about 179 million T cells yielded 95 million to 140 million unique TCR beta sequences and 276 Gb of sequence data. An early release covering some 640 HLA-typed donors comprised approximately 290 gigabases of sequencing data and 65 million to 100 million unique TCR sequences. Of the 398 genotyped donors, 65% to 90% were placed in the genetic ancestry cluster associated with self-reported Caucasian donors. The aim of the study was to test whether cataloging public T cell receptors could identify signatures of past pathogen exposure. The T cell repertoires of several hundred subjects were profiled by immunosequencing and related to cytomegalovirus serostatus. In addition to the first cohort of 666 subjects, a separate validation cohort of approximately 110 different subjects was used. The study combined high-throughput TCR immunosequencing, statistical association of individual TCRs with disease status, and machine learning to predict cytomegalovirus infection status. A later analysis re-examined previously published TCR beta repertoires from more than 600 donors and added high-resolution HLA genotyping to investigate patterns of TCR occurrence. Rather than using new phenotypic data, the later analysis identified candidate immune exposures from TCR beta sequences and from how often those sequences occurred across donors. To decide whether each TCR beta V gene segment behaved as functional or pseudogenic, an earlier analysis of fewer than 750 of the donors relied on high-throughput TCR beta sequencing. Donor age, sex, ethnicity and CMV serostatus were collected together with the repertoire data. A later genetic analysis took genome-wide SNP genotypes for about three fifths of the 666 donors and used that subset as a discovery cohort. Every discovery cohort repertoire had been produced on one sequencing platform. Class I and class II HLA loci were covered by the typing at four-digit resolution. Typing coverage varied by locus: roughly 629-640 donors for A, B, C, DRB1 and DQB1; 522 for DQA1; around 570 for DPA1; some 470 for DPB1. About five DR-DQ haplotypes were treated as single units for association and clustering because of strong linkage in the cohort. Among 300 to 500 genotyped donors of the cohort, an average of around 220,000 unique TCR beta nucleotide sequences was sequenced per donor, of which about 18% were non-productive.

This clone appeared once. What this receptor recognizes is not known. The record has no base qualities; no much larger clone is one base away. Results and caveats for the whole study, not just this receptor: A later genetic analysis reported fewer N-insertions in productive TCRs among donors in an Asian-associated ancestry cluster than the 666-donor mean. In a later analysis, HLA-associated TCR beta chains were found to be more clonally expanded and to have lower generation probabilities than equally common non-associated chains. Because the 87-base-pair reads could not distinguish some IMGT-functional V segments, including TRBV6-2 and TRBV6-3, those segments were excluded. The sequencing pipeline was judged likely to have produced a cluster of highly shared sequence variants as a technical artifact. Most CMV-associated TCR beta chains appeared to be HLA-restricted in a later analysis, and the HLA associations seemed to be driven largely by CMV exposure. The classifier was reported to diagnose cytomegalovirus status with high specificity and sensitivity in both the original and validation cohorts. In a later analysis, around 15,000 TCR beta sequences were associated with specific HLA alleles at a false discovery rate of 0.05. Most TCR sequences were observed very rarely across donors, whereas some public TCRs were present in many individuals. Linkage disequilibrium might explain the correlated functional status among segregating V segments, but an unknown experimental factor could not be excluded. An association between a missense DCLRE1C variant and V-gene and J-gene trimming of TCR beta chains was found in a later genetic analysis and replicated in an independent cohort. An earlier analysis of some 590 of the donors showed that most TCR beta V segments appeared in productive rearrangements either about 90% or about 30% of the time, which broadly matched IMGT annotations. Roughly uniform sequencing depth across donors was assumed in presence/absence analyses, although this assumption may not hold. The study gave a list of some 150 TCR beta chains associated with cytomegalovirus. In vitro tests confirmed that a few of the cytomegalovirus-associated TCR beta chains recognize cytomegalovirus antigens. A further reported finding was that TCR beta sequences accurately predicted the HLA-A and HLA-B alleles for most subjects in the first cohort. A later analysis reported that several top co-occurrence clusters appeared linked to parvovirus B19, influenza, CMV and Epstein-Barr virus. Because counts were too low, more than 15 rarely observed V segments, including chromosome 9 orphons, were excluded from the earlier analysis of several hundred of the donors. In this cohort, only TCR beta chains were sequenced, and detectable features were limited by the absence of alpha or paired-chain data. Immune exposure information for the cohort was limited to CMV serostatus. A later analysis found that TCR association rates varied across HLA loci, with DRB1 alleles showing the most associated TCRs and HLA-C alleles the fewest. Because HLA typing was unavailable for some donors at each locus, only the typed subset was used in association tests. When HLA alleles, especially DR and DQ, strongly co-occurred, TCR associations were difficult to assign to individual alleles. The authors suggested that the approach could potentially be extended to other disease states and immunological phenotypes.

The library was obtained by the immunoSEQ multiplex PCR assay. For the multiplex PCR, a mixture combining 60 forward primers for TCR Vbeta segments and 13 reverse primers for TCR Jbeta segments was used. A multiplex PCR assay on genomic DNA amplified the CDR3 region of rearranged TCR beta genes. The Illumina HiSeq System was used to sequence the amplified TCR beta libraries as 87-base-pair reads. As for the original processing: In a later analysis, tens of millions of unique TCR beta chains were counted across the approximately 640 repertoires, and some 10 million of these chains were shared by at least two donors. To remove PCR and sequencing errors, raw reads were error-corrected and collapsed into unique sequences using a nearest-neighbor algorithm that merged closely related sequences. Alignment of CDR3 sequences to IMGT reference sequences was used to assign V, D and J gene segments. For a sequence to be retained, at least a six-nucleotide match to both a V gene segment and a J gene segment was required. A rearrangement was called productive if the CDR3 had no stop codons and remained in frame with V and J, and every other rearrangement was called non-productive. Following IMGT convention, CDR3 was defined as the stretch from the second conserved V-encoded cysteine to the conserved J-encoded phenylalanine. The earlier analysis of about 570 of the donors excluded any sequence lacking an unambiguous match to a single V gene segment. An earlier analysis of some 610 of the donors called V segments functional above 56.7% productive rearrangements and segregating when the between-donor standard deviation exceeded 5%. A statistical classification framework was built for diagnosing cytomegalovirus status from the catalog of TCR beta chain sequences. In a later analysis, TCR nucleotide sequences were compared against IMGT/GENE-DB human TR gene sequences so that V and J genes could be assigned. The TCRdist pipeline was used in a later analysis to assign CDR3 sequences and most-parsimonious VDJ recombination scenarios. A later analysis defined each TCR beta chain by its CDR3 amino acid sequence plus V-gene family, and excluded reads lacking a unique V-gene family. As a way to deal with suspected cross-contamination and a sequencing artifact, a later analysis dropped hundreds of nucleotide sequences that were highly shared and had low generation probability. In a later analysis, a clonal expansion index for each public chain was calculated from normalized within-repertoire ranks of inferred template counts. A later analysis computed generation probabilities with a VDJ recombination model fitted to out-of-frame rearrangements, and checked the results against IGoR. In a later analysis, TCR-TCR, TCR-HLA and TCR-CMV co-occurrence was scored with hypergeometric tests, and a repertoire-size bias correction was applied to TCR pairs. In a later analysis, false discovery rates were estimated by permuting HLA or CMV assignments 20 times. In a later analysis, co-occurring TCRs were grouped with DBSCAN, and TCRdist sequence similarity was added when clustering was performed within HLA-allele-positive subsets. Co-occurrence clustering excluded repertoires with fewer than 30,000 or more than 120,000 public chains, plus five with anomalous nucleotide sharing. Held by TCRdb, this immuneACCESS table contains in-frame sequences only and omits some clones. Under half of the omission traces to an unresolved V gene where checked; the cause of the rest is unknown. V, J and clone size are taken as reported in that table, and D and trimming were inferred from the DNA itself. This sample comprises over 90,000 clones, approximately 80% of them detected only once. In total, the top ten clones hold 8.5% to 10% of the sample.

In total, about 650 healthy bone marrow donors made up the cohort. At the time of sampling, every cohort member was nominally healthy, though immune exposures that went unrecorded were likely present. The donor tested CMV seropositive, placing the donor among the 250 to 350 seropositive members of the cohort. A peripheral blood sample was provided by each donor, and peripheral blood mononuclear cells were used for TCR beta sequencing. Genomic DNA extraction from the blood cell samples was performed with the Qiagen DNeasy Blood Extraction Kit. The CDR3, cysteine through phenylalanine, is 14 amino acids long. Only the CDR3 part of the read is kept: 42 bases, read in frame from the first base. Trimming takes 2 bases from V and 1 base from J, and the germline ends sit 8 bases apart. In the germline V gene, CDR1 corresponds to SGHTA and CDR2 to FQGNSA.

This receptor was identified in a male donor in good health and CMV-seropositive. The chain is encoded by TRBV7-2 joined to TRBJ2-5; the D segment could be TRBD2, given 6 matching bases. Sequenced input: PBMCs. The DNA sequence is given as TGTGCCAGCAGCTTAATGCGGGGCCAAGAGACCCAGTACTTC. This codes for CASSLMRGQETQYF.